The rows below give T cell receptor beta chains drawn from one sample of a study of blood T cell repertoires in COVID-19. Measured with immunoSEQ multiplex PCR; TCRdb has only the in-frame clones, and not every one. There are tens of thousands of clones in the sample; roughly 80% occur only once, and roughly a third lies in the top ten. Source material: peripheral blood. These receptors all stem from a woman older than 75 with acute or convalescent COVID-19. The CDR3 runs from the conserved cysteine through the conserved F or W. A D gene is named only where the DNA matches it firmly. The size of a clone is reported for some rows only, either as once, few or many, or as a class for expanded clones.

cdr3_aa cdr3_nt d_call cdr3_length j_call v_call clone_size
CASSHPFGSNEQYF TGTGCCAGCAGCCACCCTTTCGGGAGCAACGAGCAGTACTTC . 14 TRBJ2-7 TRBV11-2 once
CSASRSNEQFF TGCAGTGCTAGTCGCAGTAATGAGCAGTTCTTC . 11 TRBJ2-1 TRBV20-1 few
CAWSVEGNTEAFF TGTGCCTGGAGTGTGGAGGGGAACACTGAAGCTTTCTTT . 13 TRBJ1-1 TRBV30 many
CSATSPENTF TGCAGTGCGACCTCACCGGAGAACACCTTC . 10 TRBJ1-2 TRBV20-1 few
CASSREMNTEAFF TGTGCCAGCTCACGAGAGATGAACACTGAAGCTTTCTTT . 13 TRBJ1-1 TRBV18 .
CASSLGGVYGYTF TGTGCCAGCAGCTTAGGCGGTGTCTATGGCTACACCTTC . 13 TRBJ1-2 TRBV7-2 once
CAWRDPGQGGAGELFF TGTGCCTGGAGAGATCCGGGACAGGGAGGGGCCGGGGAGCTGTTTTTT TRBD1 16 TRBJ2-2 TRBV30 .
CASSLAGTEYYEQYF TGTGCCAGCAGCTTAGCCGGGACAGAATACTACGAGCAGTACTTC TRBD1 15 TRBJ2-7 TRBV7-6 .
CASSSGLAVLYNEQFF TGCGCCAGCAGCTCAGGACTAGCGGTCCTCTACAATGAGCAGTTCTTC TRBD2 16 TRBJ2-1 TRBV5-1 .
CASSYIGGGTEAFF TGTGCCAGCAGTTACATAGGGGGGGGCACTGAAGCTTTCTTT . 14 TRBJ1-1 TRBV6-5 .
CASSLDTGRGATDTQYF TGTGCCAGCAGCTTGGATACAGGGAGAGGGGCCACAGATACGCAGTATTTT . 17 TRBJ2-3 TRBV5-6 .
CASRREAPTDTQYF TGCGCCAGCAGGCGGGAAGCCCCCACAGATACGCAGTATTTT . 14 TRBJ2-3 TRBV4-1 .
CASSLGQGGSDTQYF TGTGCCAGCAGCCTGGGACAGGGGGGATCAGATACGCAGTATTTT TRBD1 15 TRBJ2-3 TRBV7-3 .
CASSLRDRGDPYGYTF TGTGCCAGTTCCCTGAGGGACAGGGGAGACCCCTATGGCTACACCTTC TRBD1 16 TRBJ1-2 TRBV19 .
CASSAQTGNTEAFF TGTGCCAGCAGTGCCCAGACAGGCAACACTGAAGCTTTCTTT . 14 TRBJ1-1 TRBV2 few
CASSRGAGGSYEQYF TGTGCCAGCAGCCGAGGGGCAGGGGGCTCCTACGAGCAGTACTTC TRBD1 15 TRBJ2-7 TRBV7-6 .
CSARDIDEQFF TGCAGTGCTAGAGATATCGATGAGCAGTTCTTC . 11 TRBJ2-1 TRBV20-1 once
CASSVGLDHSYEQYF TGTGCCAGCAGCGTGGGACTAGACCACTCCTACGAGCAGTACTTC TRBD2 15 TRBJ2-7 TRBV9 .
CSVTPGTNEKLFF TGCAGCGTCACACCAGGGACTAATGAAAAACTGTTTTTT . 13 TRBJ1-4 TRBV29-1 .
CASSHPRAGGGTDTQYF TGTGCCAGCAGCCATCCCCGAGCGGGAGGGGGGACAGATACGCAGTATTTT TRBD2 17 TRBJ2-3 TRBV11-2 .
CASSQDGLGVF TGTGCCAGCAGCCAAGATGGGTTAGGAGTCTTT . 11 TRBJ1-1 TRBV3-1/TRBV3-2 .
CSSRTSGNTDTQYF TGCAGCTCTCGGACTAGCGGGAACACAGATACGCAGTATTTT TRBD2 14 TRBJ2-3 TRBV29-1 .
CASRPEGAGIDEQFF TGTGCCAGCAGACCAGAGGGGGCAGGGATAGATGAGCAGTTCTTC TRBD1 15 TRBJ2-1 TRBV6-5 .
CASSLARQAPFFGYTF TGTGCCAGCAGCTTAGCCCGACAGGCACCTTTTTTTGGCTACACCTTC . 16 TRBJ1-2 TRBV7-9 .
CVLEGPGYEQYF TGTGTCCTGGAAGGTCCGGGCTACGAGCAGTACTTC . 12 TRBJ2-7 TRBV30 .
CASSLGQGSTDTQYF TGCGCCAGCAGCTTGGGACAGGGCAGCACAGATACGCAGTATTTT TRBD1 15 TRBJ2-3 TRBV5-1 .
CASSQLSGRVNNEQFF TGTGCCAGCAGCCAACTCAGCGGGAGGGTAAACAATGAGCAGTTCTTC TRBD2 16 TRBJ2-1 TRBV3-1/TRBV3-2 once
CASSSQGAIYEQYF TGTGCCAGCAGCTCCCAAGGGGCAATTTACGAGCAGTACTTC . 14 TRBJ2-7 TRBV7-2 .
CASSLVVAQGRNSPLHF TGTGCCAGCAGCTTGGTAGTCGCACAGGGTAGAAATTCACCCCTCCACTTT . 17 TRBJ1-6 TRBV5-6 .
CASSLRGDTQYF TGTGCCAGCAGTCTCCGGGGGGATACGCAGTATTTT . 12 TRBJ2-3 TRBV27 few
CASSLPGNHEQYF TGTGCCAGCAGCTTACCAGGGAACCACGAGCAGTACTTC . 13 TRBJ2-7 TRBV11-3 .
CASSLSDRGHTEAFF TGTGCCAGTAGTCTTTCGGACAGGGGCCACACTGAAGCTTTCTTT TRBD1 15 TRBJ1-1 TRBV19 few
CASSPQEETQYF TGTGCCAGCTCACCACAGGAGGAGACCCAGTACTTC . 12 TRBJ2-5 TRBV18 once
CASSPRQLNYGYTF TGTGCCAGCAGTCCTAGACAGCTTAACTATGGCTACACCTTC . 14 TRBJ1-2 TRBV27 few
CASRITGFNSPLHF TGTGCCAGCAGGATAACAGGGTTTAATTCACCCCTCCACTTT . 14 TRBJ1-6 TRBV27 .
CASSLGMTSGNEQFF TGTGCTAGCAGCTTAGGTATGACTAGCGGCAATGAGCAGTTCTTC TRBD2 15 TRBJ2-1 TRBV7-7 .
CASSSGQPGEKLFF TGCGCCAGCAGCTCGGGACAGCCAGGAGAAAAACTGTTTTTT TRBD1 14 TRBJ1-4 TRBV5-1 .
CASGGAYEQYF TGTGCCAGCGGGGGGGCCTACGAGCAGTACTTC TRBD2 11 TRBJ2-7 TRBV27 .
CASSYSPDREHSNQPQHF TGTGCCAGCAGTTACTCCCCGGACAGGGAGCATAGCAATCAGCCCCAGCATTTT TRBD1 18 TRBJ1-5 TRBV6-2/TRBV6-3 .
CASSGTRQGGYGYTF TGTGCCAGCAGCGGAACACGACAGGGCGGGTATGGCTACACCTTC TRBD1 15 TRBJ1-2 TRBV14 few
CASSLGGGSADEQYF TGTGCCAGCAGCTTAGGTGGCGGGAGTGCGGACGAGCAGTACTTC TRBD2 15 TRBJ2-7 TRBV11-2 .
CATQPSGTSGLLTYEQYF TGTGCCACGCAACCTAGTGGGACTAGCGGCCTCCTAACCTACGAGCAGTACTTC TRBD2 18 TRBJ2-7 TRBV10-3 .
CASSHSSHTQYF TGTGCCAGCAGCCACTCCTCTCATACGCAGTATTTT . 12 TRBJ2-3 TRBV7-9 .
CATSGREAYNEQFF TGTGCCACCAGTGGGCGGGAGGCCTACAATGAGCAGTTCTTC TRBD2 14 TRBJ2-1 TRBV24-1 .
CASSLTGTQPQHF TGTGCCAGCAGCTTAACAGGGACGCAGCCCCAGCATTTT . 13 TRBJ1-5 TRBV7-2 medium-sized
CSVERGTHGYTF TGCAGCGTTGAACGAGGTACTCATGGCTACACCTTC . 12 TRBJ1-2 TRBV29-1 once